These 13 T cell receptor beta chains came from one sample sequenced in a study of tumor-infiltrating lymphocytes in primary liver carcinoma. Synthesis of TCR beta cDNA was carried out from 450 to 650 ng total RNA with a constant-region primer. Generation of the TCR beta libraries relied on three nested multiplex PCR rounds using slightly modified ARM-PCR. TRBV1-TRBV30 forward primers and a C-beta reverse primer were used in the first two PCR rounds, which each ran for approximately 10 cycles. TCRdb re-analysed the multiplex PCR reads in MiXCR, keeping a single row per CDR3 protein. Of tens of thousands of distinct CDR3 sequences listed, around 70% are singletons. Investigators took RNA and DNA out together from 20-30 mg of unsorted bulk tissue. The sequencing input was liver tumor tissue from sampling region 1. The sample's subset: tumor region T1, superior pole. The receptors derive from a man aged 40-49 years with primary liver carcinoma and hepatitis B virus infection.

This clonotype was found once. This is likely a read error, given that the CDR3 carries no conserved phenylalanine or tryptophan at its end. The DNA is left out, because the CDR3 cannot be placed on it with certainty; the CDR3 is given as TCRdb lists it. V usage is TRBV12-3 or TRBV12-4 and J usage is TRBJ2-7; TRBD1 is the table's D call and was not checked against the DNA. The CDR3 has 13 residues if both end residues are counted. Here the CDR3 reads CASSLGGSYEQYL.

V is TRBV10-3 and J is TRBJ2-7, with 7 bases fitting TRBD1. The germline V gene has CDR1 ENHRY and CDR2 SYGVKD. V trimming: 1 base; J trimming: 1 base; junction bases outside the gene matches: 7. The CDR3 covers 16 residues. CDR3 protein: CAISEFGTVASYEQYF. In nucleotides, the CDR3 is TGTGCCATCAGTGAGTTTGGGACAGTGGCATCCTACGAGCAGTACTTC.

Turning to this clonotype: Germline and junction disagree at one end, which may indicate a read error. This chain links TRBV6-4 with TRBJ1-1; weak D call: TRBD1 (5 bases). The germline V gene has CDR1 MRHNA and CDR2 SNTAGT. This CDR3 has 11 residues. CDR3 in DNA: TGTGCCAGTAGTGAGGGGACCAAAGCTTTCTTT. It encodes CASSEGTKAFF.

The CDR3 here is CASSLQVSGNTIYF. In DNA form, the CDR3 reads TGTGCCAGCAGTTTGCAGGTTTCTGGAAACACCATATATTTT. This chain connects TRBV6-1 to TRBJ1-3; no clear D. Germline V gene sequence: CDR1 MNHNS, CDR2 SASEGT. The CDR3 totals 14 residues. V was shortened by 5 bases and J by 1 base, with 9 bases between the two germline ends.

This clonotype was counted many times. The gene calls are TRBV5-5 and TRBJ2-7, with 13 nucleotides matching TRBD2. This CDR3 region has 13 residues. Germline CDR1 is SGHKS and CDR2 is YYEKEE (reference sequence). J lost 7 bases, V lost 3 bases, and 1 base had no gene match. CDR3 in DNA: TGTGCCAGCAGCTGGGGACTAGCGGGGGAGCAGTACTTC. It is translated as CASSWGLAGEQYF.

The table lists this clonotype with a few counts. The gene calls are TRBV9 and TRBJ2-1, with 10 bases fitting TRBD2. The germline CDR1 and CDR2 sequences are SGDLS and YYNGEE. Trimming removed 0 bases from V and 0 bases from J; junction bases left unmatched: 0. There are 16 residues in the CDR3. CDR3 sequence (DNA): TGTGCCAGCAGCGTAGCTAGCGGGGGCTCCTACAATGAGCAGTTCTTC. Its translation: CASSVASGGSYNEQFF.

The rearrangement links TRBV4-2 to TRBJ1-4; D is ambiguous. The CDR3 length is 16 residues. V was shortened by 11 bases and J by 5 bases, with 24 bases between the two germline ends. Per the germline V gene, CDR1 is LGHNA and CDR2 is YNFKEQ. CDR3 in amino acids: CAGGPHAQKKNEKLFF. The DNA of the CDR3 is TGTGCCGGCGGCCCCCATGCACAGAAAAAAAATGAAAAACTGTTTTTT.

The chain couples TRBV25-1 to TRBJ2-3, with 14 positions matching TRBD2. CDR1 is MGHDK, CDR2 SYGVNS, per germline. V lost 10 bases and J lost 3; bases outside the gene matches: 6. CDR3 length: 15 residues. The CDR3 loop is CAIFGTSGRTDTQYF. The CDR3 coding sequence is TGTGCCATCTTCGGGACTAGCGGGAGAACAGATACGCAGTATTTT. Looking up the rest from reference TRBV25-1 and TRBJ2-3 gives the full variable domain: EADIYQTPRYLVIGTGKKITLECSQTMGHDKMYWYQQDPGMELHLIHYSYGVNSTEKGDLSSESTVSRIRTEHFPLTLESARPSHTSQYLCAIFGTSGRTDTQYFGPGTRLTVL.

The CDR3 loop reads CASSLGGIRGTQYF. Here the CDR3 DNA reads TGTGCCAGCAGCTTAGGGGGTATTAGGGGGACCCAGTACTTC. The chain has TRBV7-8 and TRBJ2-5, with a possible D match to TRBD1 (5 bases). CDR3 length: 14 amino acids. The germline gives CDR1 SGHVS, CDR2 FQNEAQ. V gave up 1 base and J gave up 7 bases, with 13 bases separating them.

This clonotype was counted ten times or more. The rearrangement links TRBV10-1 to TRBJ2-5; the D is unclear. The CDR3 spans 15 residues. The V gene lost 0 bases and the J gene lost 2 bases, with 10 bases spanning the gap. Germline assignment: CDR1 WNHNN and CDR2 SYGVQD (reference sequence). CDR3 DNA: TGCGCCAGCAGTGAGTCGGGTTATGGACAAGAGACCCAGTACTTC. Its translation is CASSESGYGQETQYF.

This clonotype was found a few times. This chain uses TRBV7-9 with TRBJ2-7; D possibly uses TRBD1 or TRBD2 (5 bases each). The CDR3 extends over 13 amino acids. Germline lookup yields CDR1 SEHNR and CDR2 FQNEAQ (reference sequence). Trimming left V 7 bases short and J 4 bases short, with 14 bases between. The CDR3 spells CASTPRGPYEQYF. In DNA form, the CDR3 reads TGTGCCAGCACCCCTCGGGGCCCTTACGAGCAGTACTTC.

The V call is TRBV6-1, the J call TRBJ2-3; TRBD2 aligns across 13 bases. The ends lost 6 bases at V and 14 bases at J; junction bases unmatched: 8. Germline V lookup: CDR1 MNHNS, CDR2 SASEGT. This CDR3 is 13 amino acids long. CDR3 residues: CASRGRLAGGSYF. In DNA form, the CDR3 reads TGTGCCAGCAGGGGTAGACTAGCGGGAGGTTCGTATTTT.

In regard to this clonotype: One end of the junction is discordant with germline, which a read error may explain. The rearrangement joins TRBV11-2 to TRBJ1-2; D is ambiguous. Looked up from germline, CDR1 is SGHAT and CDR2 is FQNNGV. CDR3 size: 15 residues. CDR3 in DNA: TGTACCAGCAGCTTACTCCCTGACGGCGACTATGACTACACCTTC. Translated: CTSSLLPDGDYDYTF.